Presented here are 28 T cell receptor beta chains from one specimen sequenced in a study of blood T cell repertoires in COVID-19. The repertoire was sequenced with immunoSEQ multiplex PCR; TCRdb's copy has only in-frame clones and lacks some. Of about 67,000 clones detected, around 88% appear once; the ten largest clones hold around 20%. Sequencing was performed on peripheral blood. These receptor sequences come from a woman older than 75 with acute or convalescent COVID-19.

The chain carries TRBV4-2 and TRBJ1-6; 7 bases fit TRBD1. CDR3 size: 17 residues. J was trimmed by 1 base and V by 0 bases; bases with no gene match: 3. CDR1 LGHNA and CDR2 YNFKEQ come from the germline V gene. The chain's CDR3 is CASSQERGRSYNSPLHF. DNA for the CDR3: TGTGCCAGCAGCCAAGAGAGGGGGCGATCCTATAATTCACCCCTCCACTTT.

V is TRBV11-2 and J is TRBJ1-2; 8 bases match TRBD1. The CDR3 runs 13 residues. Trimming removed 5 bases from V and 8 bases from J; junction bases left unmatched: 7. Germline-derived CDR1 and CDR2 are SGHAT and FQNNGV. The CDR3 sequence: CASSAGQGWGYTF. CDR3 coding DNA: TGTGCCAGCAGCGCAGGACAGGGTTGGGGCTACACCTTC. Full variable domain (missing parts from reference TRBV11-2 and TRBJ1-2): EAGVAQSPRYKIIEKRQSVAFWCNPISGHATLYWYQQILGQGPKLLIQFQNNGVVDDSQLPKDRFSAERLKGVDSTLKIQPAKLEDSAVYLCASSAGQGWGYTFGSGTRLTVV.

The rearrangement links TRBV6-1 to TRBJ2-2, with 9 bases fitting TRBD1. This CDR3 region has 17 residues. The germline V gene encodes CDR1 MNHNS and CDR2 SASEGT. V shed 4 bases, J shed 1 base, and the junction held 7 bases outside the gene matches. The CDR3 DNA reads TGTGCCAGCAGTGCCTTGACGGGACAGGGGAACACCGGGGAGCTGTTTTTT. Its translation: CASSALTGQGNTGELFF.

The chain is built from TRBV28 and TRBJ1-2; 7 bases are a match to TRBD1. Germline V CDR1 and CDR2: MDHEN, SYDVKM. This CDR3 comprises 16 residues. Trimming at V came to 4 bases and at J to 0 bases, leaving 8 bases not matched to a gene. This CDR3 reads CASSSTRQGPNYGYTF. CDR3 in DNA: TGTGCCAGCAGTTCGACCAGACAGGGACCTAACTATGGCTACACCTTC.

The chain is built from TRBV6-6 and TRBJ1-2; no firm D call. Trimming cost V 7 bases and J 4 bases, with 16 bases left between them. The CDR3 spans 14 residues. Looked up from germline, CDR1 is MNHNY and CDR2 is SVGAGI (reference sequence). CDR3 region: CASNSDGSFYGYTF. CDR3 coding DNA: TGTGCCAGCAATTCCGACGGGAGCTTCTATGGCTACACCTTC.

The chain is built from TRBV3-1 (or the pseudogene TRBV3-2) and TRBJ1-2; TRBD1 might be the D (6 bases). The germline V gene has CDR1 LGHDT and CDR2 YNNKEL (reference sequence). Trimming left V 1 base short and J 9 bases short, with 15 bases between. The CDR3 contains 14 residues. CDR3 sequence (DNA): TGTGCCAGCAGCCAAGGGGGGCAGGGGTTGAGCTACACCTTC. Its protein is CASSQGGQGLSYTF.

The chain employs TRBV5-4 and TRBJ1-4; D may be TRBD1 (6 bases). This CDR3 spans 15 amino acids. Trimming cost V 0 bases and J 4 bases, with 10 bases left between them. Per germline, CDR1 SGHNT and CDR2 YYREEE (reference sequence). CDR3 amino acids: CASSLGRGSNEKLFF. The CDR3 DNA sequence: TGTGCCAGCAGCTTGGGCAGGGGTAGTAATGAAAAACTGTTTTTT. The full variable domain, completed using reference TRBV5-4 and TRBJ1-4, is ETGVTQSPTHLIKTRGQQVTLRCSSQSGHNTVSWYQQALGQGPQFIFQYYREEENGRGNFPPRFSGLQFPNYSSELNVNALELDDSALYLCASSLGRGSNEKLFFGSGTQLSVL.

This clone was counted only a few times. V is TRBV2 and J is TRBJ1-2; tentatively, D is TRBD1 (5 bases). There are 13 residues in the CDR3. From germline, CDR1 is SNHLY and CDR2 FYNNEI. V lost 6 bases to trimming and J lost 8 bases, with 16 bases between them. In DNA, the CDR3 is TGTGCCAGCAGAGGTACAGGCCGGCGGGGCTACACCTTC. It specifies CASRGTGRRGYTF.

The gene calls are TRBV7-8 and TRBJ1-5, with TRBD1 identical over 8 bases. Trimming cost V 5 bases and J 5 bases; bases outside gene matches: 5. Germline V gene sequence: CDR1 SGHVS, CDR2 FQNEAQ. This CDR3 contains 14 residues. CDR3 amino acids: CASSESTGDQPQHF. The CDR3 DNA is TGTGCCAGCAGCGAGTCGACAGGGGATCAGCCCCAGCATTTT.

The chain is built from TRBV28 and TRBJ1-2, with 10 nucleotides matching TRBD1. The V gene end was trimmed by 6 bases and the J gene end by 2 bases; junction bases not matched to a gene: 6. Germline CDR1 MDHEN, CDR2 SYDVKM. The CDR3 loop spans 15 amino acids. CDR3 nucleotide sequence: TGTGCCAGCAGGGCATCGGGACAGGGGAACTATGGCTACACCTTC. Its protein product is CASRASGQGNYGYTF.

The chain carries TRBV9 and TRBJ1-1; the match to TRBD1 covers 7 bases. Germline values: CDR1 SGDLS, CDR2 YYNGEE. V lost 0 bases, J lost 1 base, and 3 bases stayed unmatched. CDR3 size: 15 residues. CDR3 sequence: CASSVGWTGNTEAFF. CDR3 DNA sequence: TGTGCCAGCAGCGTAGGGTGGACAGGGAACACTGAAGCTTTCTTT.

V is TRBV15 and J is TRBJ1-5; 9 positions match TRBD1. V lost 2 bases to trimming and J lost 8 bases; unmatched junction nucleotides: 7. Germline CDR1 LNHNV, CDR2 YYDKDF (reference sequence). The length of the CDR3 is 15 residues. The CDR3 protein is CATSRRDRGNKPQHF. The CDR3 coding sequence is TGTGCCACCAGCAGACGCGACAGGGGGAATAAGCCCCAGCATTTT.

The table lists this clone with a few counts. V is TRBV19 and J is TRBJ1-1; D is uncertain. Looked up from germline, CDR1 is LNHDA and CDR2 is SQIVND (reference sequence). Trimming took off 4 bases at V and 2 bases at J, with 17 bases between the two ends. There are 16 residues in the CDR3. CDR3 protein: CASSRFGSSGNTEAFF. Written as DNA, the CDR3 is TGTGCCAGTAGTAGGTTCGGCAGTTCAGGAAACACTGAAGCTTTCTTT.

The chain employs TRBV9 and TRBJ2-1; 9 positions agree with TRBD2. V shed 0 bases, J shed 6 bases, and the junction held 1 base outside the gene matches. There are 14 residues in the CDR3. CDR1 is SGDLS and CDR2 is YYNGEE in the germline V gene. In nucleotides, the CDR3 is TGTGCCAGCAGCGTAGTAGCGGGAGTCAATGAGCAGTTCTTC. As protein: CASSVVAGVNEQFF.

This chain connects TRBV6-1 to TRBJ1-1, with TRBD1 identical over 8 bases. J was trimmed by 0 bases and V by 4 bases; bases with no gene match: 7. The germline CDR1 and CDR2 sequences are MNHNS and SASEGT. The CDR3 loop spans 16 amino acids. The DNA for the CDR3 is TGTGCCAGCAGTGTTGACAGGGGAGTGGTGAACACTGAAGCTTTCTTT. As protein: CASSVDRGVVNTEAFF.

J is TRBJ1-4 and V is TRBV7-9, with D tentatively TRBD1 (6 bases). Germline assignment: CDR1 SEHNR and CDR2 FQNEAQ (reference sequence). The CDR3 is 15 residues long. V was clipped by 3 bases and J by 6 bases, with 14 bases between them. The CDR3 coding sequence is TGTGCCAGCAGCTTTGTACGGACAGCGGATGAAAAACTGTTTTTT. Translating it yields CASSFVRTADEKLFF.

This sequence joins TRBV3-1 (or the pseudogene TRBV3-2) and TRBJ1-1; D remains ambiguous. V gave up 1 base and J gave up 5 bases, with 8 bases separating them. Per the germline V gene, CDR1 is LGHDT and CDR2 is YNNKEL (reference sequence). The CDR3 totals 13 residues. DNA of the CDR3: TGTGCCAGCAGCCAAGGGCCATGGACTGAAGCTTTCTTT. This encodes CASSQGPWTEAFF.

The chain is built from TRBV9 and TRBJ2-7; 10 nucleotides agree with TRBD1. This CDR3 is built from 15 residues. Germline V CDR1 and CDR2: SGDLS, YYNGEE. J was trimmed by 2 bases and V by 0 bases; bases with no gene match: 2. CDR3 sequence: CASSVGGTGAYEQYF. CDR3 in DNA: TGTGCCAGCAGCGTAGGAGGGACAGGGGCCTACGAGCAGTACTTC.

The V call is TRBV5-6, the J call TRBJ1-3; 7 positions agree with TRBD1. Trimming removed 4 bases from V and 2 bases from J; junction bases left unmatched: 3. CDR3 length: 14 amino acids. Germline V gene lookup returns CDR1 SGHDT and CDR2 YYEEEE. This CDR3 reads CASSLGTAGNTIYF. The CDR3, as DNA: TGTGCCAGCAGCCTGGGGACAGCTGGAAACACCATATATTTT.

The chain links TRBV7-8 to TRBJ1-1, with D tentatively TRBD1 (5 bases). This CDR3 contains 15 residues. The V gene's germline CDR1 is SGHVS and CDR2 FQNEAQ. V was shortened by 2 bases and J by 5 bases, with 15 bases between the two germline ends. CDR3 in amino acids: CASSLSRAFRTEAFF. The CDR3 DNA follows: TGTGCCAGCAGCTTAAGCAGGGCTTTTCGGACTGAAGCTTTCTTT.

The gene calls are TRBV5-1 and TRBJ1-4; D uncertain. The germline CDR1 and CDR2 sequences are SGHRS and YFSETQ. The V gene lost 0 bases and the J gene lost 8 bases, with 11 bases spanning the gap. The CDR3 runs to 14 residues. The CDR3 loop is CASSLASFREKLFF. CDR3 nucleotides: TGCGCCAGCAGCTTGGCCTCCTTTCGGGAAAAACTGTTTTTT.

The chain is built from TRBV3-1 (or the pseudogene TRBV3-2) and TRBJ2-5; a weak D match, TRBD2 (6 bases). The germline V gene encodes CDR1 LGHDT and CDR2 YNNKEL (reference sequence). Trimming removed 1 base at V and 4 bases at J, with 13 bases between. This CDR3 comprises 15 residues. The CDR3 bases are TGTGCCAGCAGCCAAGTTCGGGGGAGGACAGAGACCCAGTACTTC. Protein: CASSQVRGRTETQYF.

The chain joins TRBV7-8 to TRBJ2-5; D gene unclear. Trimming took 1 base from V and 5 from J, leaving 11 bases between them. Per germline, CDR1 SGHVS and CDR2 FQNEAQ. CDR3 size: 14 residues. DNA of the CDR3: TGTGCCAGCAGCTTAGTTGGCCCTAGGGAGACCCAGTACTTC. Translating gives CASSLVGPRETQYF.

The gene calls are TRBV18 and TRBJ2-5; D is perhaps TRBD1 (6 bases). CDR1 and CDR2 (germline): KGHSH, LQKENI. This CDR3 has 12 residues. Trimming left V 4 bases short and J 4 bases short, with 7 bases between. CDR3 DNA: TGTGCCAGCTCACGGGGGCCAGAGACCCAGTACTTC. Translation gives CASSRGPETQYF.

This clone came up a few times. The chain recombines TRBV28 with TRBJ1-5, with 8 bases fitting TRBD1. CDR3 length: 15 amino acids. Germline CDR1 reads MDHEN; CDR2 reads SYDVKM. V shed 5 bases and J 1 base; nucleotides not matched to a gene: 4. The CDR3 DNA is TGTGCCAGCAGTGGGGGACAGGTGAGCAATCAGCCCCAGCATTTT. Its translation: CASSGGQVSNQPQHF.

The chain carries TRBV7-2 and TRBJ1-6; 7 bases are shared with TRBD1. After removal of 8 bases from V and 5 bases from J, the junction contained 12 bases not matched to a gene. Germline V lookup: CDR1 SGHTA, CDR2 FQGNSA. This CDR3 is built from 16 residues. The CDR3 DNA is TGTGCCAGCCGACGGGGACAGCCATACGATAATTCACCCCTCCACTTT. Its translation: CASRRGQPYDNSPLHF.

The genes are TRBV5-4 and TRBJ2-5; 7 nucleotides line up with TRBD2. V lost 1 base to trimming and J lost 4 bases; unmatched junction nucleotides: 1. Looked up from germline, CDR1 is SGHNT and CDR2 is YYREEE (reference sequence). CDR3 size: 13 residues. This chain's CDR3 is CASSLTGGETQYF. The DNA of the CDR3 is TGTGCCAGCAGCTTGACGGGGGGAGAGACCCAGTACTTC. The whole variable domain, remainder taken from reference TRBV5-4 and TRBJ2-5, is ETGVTQSPTHLIKTRGQQVTLRCSSQSGHNTVSWYQQALGQGPQFIFQYYREEENGRGNFPPRFSGLQFPNYSSELNVNALELDDSALYLCASSLTGGETQYFGPGTRLLVL.

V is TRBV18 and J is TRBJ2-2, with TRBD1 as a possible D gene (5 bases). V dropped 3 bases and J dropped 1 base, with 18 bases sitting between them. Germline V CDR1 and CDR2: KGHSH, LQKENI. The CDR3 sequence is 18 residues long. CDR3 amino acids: CASSPFRWSQGNTGELFF. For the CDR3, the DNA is TGTGCCAGCTCACCTTTTCGATGGTCGCAGGGGAACACCGGGGAGCTGTTTTTT.